The 3 T cell receptor beta chains presented below share a single source sample, sequenced in a study of early T cells in non-severe SARS-CoV-2 infection. Using its own MiXCR run on the 5' RACE reads, TCRdb lists one record per CDR3 protein. The table records some 100,000 distinct CDR3 sequences, roughly 14% of them present only once. The sequenced material came from whole blood. The receptors stem from an adult who was a healthcare worker with PCR-confirmed SARS-CoV-2 infection or an uninfected control (not recorded which).

This clonotype was seen many times. V is TRBV29-1 and J is TRBJ1-1; D ambiguous. Trimming cost V 1 base and J 3 bases, with 12 bases left between them. The CDR3 extends over 14 amino acids. Germline CDR1 SQVTM, CDR2 ANQGSEA. CDR3 DNA: TGCAGCGTTGAAGGCAGGTGGAGTGACACTGAAGCTTTCTTT. Its translation: CSVEGRWSDTEAFF. Using reference TRBV29-1 and TRBJ1-1 for the parts outside the CDR3, the full variable domain is SAVISQKPSRDICQRGTSLTIQCQVDSQVTMMFWYRQQPGQSLTLIATANQGSEATYESGFVIDKFPISRPNLTFSTLTVSNMSPEDSSIYLCSVEGRWSDTEAFFGQGTRLTVV.

Concerning this clonotype itself: Germline is not matched at one junction end, which may reflect a read error. CDR3: CASSTPSGGVLRNEPFF. Written as DNA, the CDR3 is TGTGCCAGCAGCACCCCTAGCGGGGGGGTCCTTCGGAATGAGCCGTTCTTC. V gene TRBV7-2 combines with J gene TRBJ2-1; the match to TRBD2 covers 12 bases. CDR1 is SGHTA, CDR2 FQGNSA, per germline. The CDR3 extends over 17 amino acids. Together with reference TRBV7-2 and TRBJ2-1, the CDR3 gives the full variable domain: GAGVSQSPSNKVTEKGKDVELRCDPISGHTALYWYRQSLGQGLEFLIYFQGNSAPDKSGLPSDRFSAERTGGSVSTLTIQRTQQEDSAVYLCASSTPSGGVLRNEPFFGPGTRLTVL.

Only a few counts were recorded for this clonotype. The V call is TRBV3-1, the J call TRBJ1-1; D gene ambiguous. The germline V and J ends were trimmed by 2 bases and 5 bases, with 15 bases remaining between them. Germline CDR1 reads LGHDT; CDR2 reads YNNKEL (reference sequence). This CDR3 is built from 15 residues. CDR3 nucleotides: TGTGCCAGCAGCCAACGAGGGAGGGCGGGGACTGAAGCTTTCTTT. Protein: CASSQRGRAGTEAFF. Complete variable domain (other parts from reference TRBV3-1 and TRBJ1-1): DTAVSQTPKYLVTQMGNDKSIKCEQNLGHDTMYWYKQDSKKFLKIMFSYNNKELIINETVPNRFSPKSPDKAHLNLHINSLELGDSAVYFCASSQRGRAGTEAFFGQGTRLTVV.